This TCR beta chain was captured in a study of cytomegalovirus exposure and HLA in healthy donors. With 5 bases removed from V and 15 bases from J, the gap between germline ends came to 17 bases. The V gene's germline CDR1 is SEHNR and CDR2 FQNEAQ (reference sequence). The CDR3 sequence is 12 residues long. It was with 60 Vbeta and 13 Jbeta primers that the PCR ran. The data were produced by immunoSEQ multiplex PCR, yet TCRdb's version contains in-frame clones alone and is incomplete. This table has more than 85,000 clones, approximately 82% appearing once. This clone occurred once. V gene TRBV7-9 combines with J gene TRBJ2-1; D possibly corresponds to TRBD2 (5 bases). The sample taken for sequencing was PBMCs. The clonotype comes from a man between 35 and 55 years old in good health and CMV-seropositive. DNA for the CDR3: TGTGCCAGCAGCCCGGCCGAACTAGTACGGTTCTTC. This sequence encodes CASSPAELVRFF.